A single sample gave rise to the 23 T cell receptor beta chains below, sequenced in a study of T-cell reconstitution after alpha-beta-depleted transplantation in children. A TCRbeta library incorporating unique molecular identifiers was prepared. Using its own MiXCR run on the PCR reads, TCRdb lists one record per CDR3 protein. The sample gives about 48,000 distinct CDR3 sequences, roughly 5% of which show up once; around 31% is in the top ten. The source material was PBMCs, mostly from graft donor cells, sampled 60 days after TCRalphabeta/CD19-depleted stem cell transplant. The receptor source for this set is a female patient aged 2 to 10 who had a stem cell transplant for aplastic anemia, so the T cells may come from the graft donor.

This clonotype was picked up many times. J is TRBJ2-5 and V is TRBV28, with 12 bases fitting TRBD2. Unmatched junction bases numbered 6, after V lost 5 bases and J lost 5 bases. The CDR3 is 15 residues long. Germline values: CDR1 MDHEN, CDR2 SYDVKM. CDR3 DNA sequence: TGTGCCAGCAGTCTAGCGGGAGGGTACGGGGAGACCCAGTACTTC. It specifies CASSLAGGYGETQYF.

The rearrangement joins TRBV7-6 to TRBJ2-6, with a possible D match to TRBD2 (5 bases). The CDR3 has 17 amino acids. Germline CDR1 reads SGHVS; CDR2 reads FNYEAQ. Trimming pared 5 bases from V and 1 base from J, leaving 15 bases between. This CDR3 reads CASSPRGVESGANVLTF. CDR3 nucleotides: TGTGCCAGCAGCCCCCGGGGTGTCGAATCTGGGGCCAACGTCCTGACTTTC.

This rearrangement joins TRBV5-1 to TRBJ2-3; the D is unclear. V lost 4 bases to trimming and J lost 1 base, with 7 bases between them. The CDR3 has 13 residues. The germline V gene has CDR1 SGHRS and CDR2 YFSETQ. This CDR3 is CASSEKGTDTQYF. The CDR3 DNA sequence: TGCGCCAGCAGCGAGAAGGGCACAGATACGCAGTATTTT.

The V gene is TRBV20-1, the J gene TRBJ1-3; D remains unclear. This CDR3 is built from 11 residues. Germline lookup yields CDR1 DFQATT and CDR2 SNEGSKA (reference sequence). Trimming pared 7 bases from V and 7 bases from J, leaving 11 bases between. The CDR3 sequence is CSVWGRNTIYF. DNA for the CDR3: TGCAGTGTATGGGGAAGGAACACCATATATTTT.

Ten or more counts support this clonotype. The chain links TRBV7-2 to TRBJ1-2; 7 nucleotides match TRBD1. This CDR3 contains 15 residues. V was pared by 5 bases and J by 2 bases, with 8 bases of the junction left unmatched. Germline lookup yields CDR1 SGHTA and CDR2 FQGNSA. The CDR3 bases are TGTGCCAGCAGCGGCCGACAGGGACTCAACTATGGCTACACCTTC. It is translated as CASSGRQGLNYGYTF.

This clonotype has at least ten counts. The rearrangement links TRBV5-6 to TRBJ1-3; perhaps TRBD1 as D (5 bases). The CDR3 has 15 residues. Germline V gene lookup returns CDR1 SGHDT and CDR2 YYEEEE. Between the trimmed V and J ends, which lost 1 base and 4 bases, there was a span of 12 bases. The DNA of the CDR3 is TGTGCCAGCAGCTTGAAACAGGCGCCGGGAAACACCATATATTTT. It yields the protein CASSLKQAPGNTIYF.

The rearrangement joins TRBV29-1 to TRBJ1-4, with D perhaps matching TRBD1 (5 bases). The CDR3 is 14 amino acids. V was shortened by 2 bases and J by 10 bases, with 17 bases between the two germline ends. CDR1 and CDR2 from the germline V gene are SQVTM and ANQGSEA. This CDR3 reads CSVETGPIRGKLFF. The CDR3 DNA is TGCAGCGTTGAAACAGGTCCTATTCGTGGAAAACTGTTTTTT.

This clonotype was counted many times. The chain combines TRBV5-1 with TRBJ2-2; TRBD1 agrees at 8 bases. Germline-derived CDR1 and CDR2 are SGHRS and YFSETQ. There are 15 residues in the CDR3. V was pared by 2 bases and J by 3 bases, with 3 bases of the junction left unmatched. The CDR3 DNA reads TGCGCCAGCAGCTTTAGGACAGGGCACACCGGGGAGCTGTTTTTT. Its protein is CASSFRTGHTGELFF. Using reference TRBV5-1 and TRBJ2-2 for the parts outside the CDR3, the full variable domain is KAGVTQTPRYLIKTRGQQVTLSCSPISGHRSVSWYQQTPGQGLQFLFEYFSETQRNKGNFPGRFSGRQFSNSRSEMNVSTLELGDSALYLCASSFRTGHTGELFFGEGSRLTVL.

This clonotype was recorded many times. V and J are TRBV5-1 and TRBJ2-7; 7 bases map to TRBD1. The J segment lost 1 base and the V segment lost 3 bases, leaving 4 bases of the junction unmatched. The CDR3 spans 14 residues. Germline loops: CDR1 SGHRS, CDR2 YFSETQ. CDR3 coding DNA: TGCGCCAGCAGCTCGGGACAGCCTTCCTACGAGCAGTACTTC. Translating gives CASSSGQPSYEQYF.

This clonotype came up many times. The chain joins TRBV15 to TRBJ2-7; TRBD1 aligns across 8 bases. CDR3 length: 13 amino acids. V was clipped by 8 bases and J by 6 bases; unmatched bases: 9. Germline V gene lookup returns CDR1 LNHNV and CDR2 YYDKDF (reference sequence). The CDR3 DNA is TGTGCCACCGGGACAGGTCCCCTTTCCGAGCAGTACTTC. Its protein product is CATGTGPLSEQYF.

This clonotype was seen at least ten times. The chain has TRBV7-9 and TRBJ2-2; D unresolved. The CDR3 contains 13 residues. Germline CDR1 and CDR2: SEHNR and FQNEAQ (reference sequence). V was clipped by 9 bases and J by 4 bases, with 12 bases between them. The CDR3 sequence is CARGPRFTGELFF. The CDR3, as DNA: TGTGCCAGAGGCCCCCGTTTCACCGGGGAGCTGTTTTTT.

This clonotype was seen many times. This chain uses TRBV7-9 with TRBJ2-1; D unresolved. The CDR3 totals 13 residues. Trimming took 5 bases from V and 10 from J, leaving 15 bases between them. From germline, CDR1 is SEHNR and CDR2 FQNEAQ (reference sequence). The CDR3 nucleotides read TGTGCCAGCAGCGTAATATCGACGTGGGAGCAGTTCTTC. Protein sequence: CASSVISTWEQFF.

The chain combines TRBV2 with TRBJ1-4; D not certain. The germline V gene encodes CDR1 SNHLY and CDR2 FYNNEI. Trimming removed 3 bases at V and 2 bases at J, with 10 bases between. This CDR3 has 15 residues. The CDR3 DNA reads as TGTGCCAGCAGTGAGGGGATTGTTACTAATGAAAAACTGTTTTTT. Amino acid sequence: CASSEGIVTNEKLFF.

This clonotype was found many times. V usage is TRBV7-2 and J usage is TRBJ2-5; D remains ambiguous. Germline V lookup: CDR1 SGHTA, CDR2 FQGNSA. The CDR3 is 12 amino acids. V shed 6 bases and J shed 4 bases, with 9 bases lying between them. The CDR3, as DNA: TGTGCCAGCAGACCTCCCCGAGAGACCCAGTACTTC. Its translation: CASRPPRETQYF.

The genes are TRBV18 and TRBJ2-3, with D possibly called TRBD1 or TRBD2 (5 bases each). The CDR3 length is 15 residues. V was clipped by 1 base and J by 1 base, with 9 bases between them. Per the germline V gene, CDR1 is KGHSH and CDR2 is LQKENI. CDR3 sequence (DNA): TGTGCCAGCTCACCACTGGTGGGGGGCACAGATACGCAGTATTTT. It yields the protein CASSPLVGGTDTQYF.

This clonotype was observed at least ten times. This sequence joins TRBV6-6 and TRBJ2-5, with 7 nucleotides matching TRBD2. The V gene end was trimmed by 2 bases and the J gene end by 4 bases; junction bases not matched to a gene: 1. This CDR3 contains 13 residues. Germline V lookup: CDR1 MNHNY, CDR2 SVGAGI (reference sequence). The CDR3 coding sequence is TGTGCCAGCAGTTACAGGGAGGGAGAGACCCAGTACTTC. Translating it yields CASSYREGETQYF.

This clonotype was detected ten times or more. This rearrangement joins TRBV20-1 to TRBJ2-1; 11 nucleotides line up with TRBD2. Germline CDR1 and CDR2: DFQATT and SNEGSKA (reference sequence). This CDR3 is built from 14 residues. J gave up 7 bases and V 3 bases, and 5 bases lay outside the gene matches. The DNA for the CDR3 is TGCAGTGCTAGGACTAGCGGGAAAGGTAATGAGCAGTTCTTC. Translation: CSARTSGKGNEQFF.

This clonotype was detected many times. V usage is TRBV7-6 and J usage is TRBJ2-5; the D is unclear. CDR1 is SGHVS and CDR2 is FNYEAQ in the germline V gene. Trimming took off 0 bases at V and 5 bases at J, with 1 base between the two ends. The CDR3 length is 11 residues. The CDR3 sequence: CASSLAETQYF. CDR3 DNA sequence: TGTGCCAGCAGCTTAGCGGAGACCCAGTACTTC.

This clonotype was recorded many times. The rearrangement uses TRBV19 and TRBJ2-5, with D possibly matching TRBD2 (6 bases). Germline V CDR1 and CDR2: LNHDA, SQIVND (reference sequence). CDR3 length: 15 residues. V lost 6 bases and J 2 bases, leaving 16 bases between the germline ends. The DNA for the CDR3 is TGTGCCAGTAGCCGCGTATGGGGAGGTCAAGAGACCCAGTACTTC. It codes for CASSRVWGGQETQYF.

This chain uses TRBV25-1 with TRBJ2-1; D gene unclear. Deletions cut 1 base from V and 4 bases from J, with 11 bases between. Germline lookup yields CDR1 MGHDK and CDR2 SYGVNS. The CDR3 is made up of 15 amino acids. The CDR3 sequence is CASSEFQATYNEQFF. CDR3 in DNA: TGTGCCAGCAGTGAATTCCAAGCGACTTACAATGAGCAGTTCTTC.

This clonotype was found many times. The CDR3 DNA sequence: TGTGCCAGCAGTCCCGAGACATTAGCGGGAGGGTCCTACAATGAGCAGTTCTTC. Translating gives CASSPETLAGGSYNEQFF. This rearrangement joins TRBV12-3 or TRBV12-4 to TRBJ2-1, with TRBD2 matching over 11 bases. Trimming cost V 5 bases and J 1 base; bases outside gene matches: 10. This CDR3 spans 18 amino acids.

This clonotype came up many times. This chain connects TRBV4-1 to TRBJ1-4, with 10 bases fitting TRBD1. Germline CDR1 is MGHRA and CDR2 is YSYEKL. V shed 2 bases, J shed 0 bases, and the junction held 3 bases outside the gene matches. This CDR3 has 17 residues. As DNA, the CDR3 is TGCGCCAGCAGCCAACCAGGACAGGGGGCAACTAATGAAAAACTGTTTTTT. This gives the protein CASSQPGQGATNEKLFF.

This clonotype has ten or more counts. The chain is built from TRBV5-5 and TRBJ2-3; maybe TRBD1 (6 bases). CDR1 is SGHKS, CDR2 YYEKEE, per germline (reference sequence). This CDR3 has 12 amino acids. The V gene lost 4 bases and the J gene lost 9 bases, with 12 bases spanning the gap. CDR3: CASSVIQGTQYF. The DNA for the CDR3 is TGTGCCAGCAGCGTAATCCAGGGGACGCAGTATTTT. The whole variable domain, remainder taken from reference TRBV5-5 and TRBJ2-3, is DAGVTQSPTHLIKTRGQQVTLRCSPISGHKSVSWYQQVLGQGPQFIFQYYEKEERGRGNFPDRFSARQFPNYSSELNVNALLLGDSALYLCASSVIQGTQYFGPGTRLTVL.